This TCR beta chain was found in a study of regulatory T cells in long-lasting Graves disease. Study observations and caveats: Compared with new cases, persistent Graves' patients showed reduced TCR diversity.

This clonotype was observed a few times. Its target is not known. CDR3-region Arm-PCR and iRepertoire HTBI primers produced the TCR beta libraries. TCRdb re-called the multiplex PCR reads through MiXCR, storing one row per CDR3 protein. Of around 430,000 distinct CDR3 sequences in the sample, approximately 22% were seen once. V trimming: 3 bases; J trimming: 7 bases; junction bases outside the gene matches: 7. The CDR3 totals 14 residues. Germline values: CDR1 LGHDT, CDR2 YNNKEL (reference sequence). Described time point: persistent/refractory GD, antithyroid drugs over 5 years with positive TRAb. The TCR library was prepared using RNA isolated from PBMCs.

The sample here was peripheral blood mononuclear cells (PBMCs), taken when the disease was refractory, from a patient treated with antithyroid drugs. V and J are TRBV3-1 and TRBJ2-7; TRBD2 matches at 9 bases. This TCR came from a female donor with Graves disease. As DNA, the CDR3 is TGTGCCAGCAGCCAGGACCTAGCGGGGAGAGAGCAGTACTTC. It translates to CASSQDLAGREQYF.